What follows are 8 T cell receptor beta chains derived from one specimen sequenced in a study of identifying expanded T cells in peripheral blood. The assay was immunoSEQ multiplex PCR, and TCRdb's table has in-frame clones only and misses some. The data hold roughly 100,000 clones, with 70% to 90% observed a single time. Sequencing was carried out using blood. The receptors shown here come from a person aged 18 to 75 in good health.

The chain is built from TRBV9 and TRBJ2-1, with D perhaps matching TRBD2 (5 bases). Trimming left V 2 bases short and J 1 base short, with 10 bases between. This CDR3 comprises 15 residues. CDR1 and CDR2 from the germline V gene are SGDLS and YYNGEE. CDR3 DNA: TGTGCCAGCAGCGTCGCTCCGGGGTCCTACAATGAGCAGTTCTTC. Protein product: CASSVAPGSYNEQFF.

The rearrangement links TRBV28 to TRBJ1-1; no clear D gene. Germline lookup yields CDR1 MDHEN and CDR2 SYDVKM. The CDR3 is made up of 10 amino acids. V was shortened by 8 bases and J by 6 bases, with 7 bases between the two germline ends. The CDR3 sequence: CASGGSEAFF. DNA for the CDR3: TGTGCCAGCGGCGGATCTGAAGCTTTCTTT.

The chain combines TRBV5-6 with TRBJ2-5, with a possible D match to TRBD1 (6 bases). The germline gives CDR1 SGHDT, CDR2 YYEEEE. CDR3 size: 16 residues. The V end was cut by 4 bases, the J end by 1 base, with 17 bases between. The CDR3 DNA is TGTGCCAGCAGCCTGGGGGCCATTGAGACCCAAGAGACCCAGTACTTC. This codes for CASSLGAIETQETQYF.

The chain joins TRBV6-5 to TRBJ1-4, with D tentatively TRBD1 (6 bases). V was shortened by 2 bases and J by 8 bases, with 12 bases between the two germline ends. The CDR3 consists of 14 residues. The germline gives CDR1 MNHEY, CDR2 SVGAGI. CDR3 sequence reads: CASSYRGGGEKLFF. The CDR3 DNA reads as TGTGCCAGCAGTTACAGGGGAGGGGGAGAAAAACTGTTTTTT.

This chain's CDR3 is CASSPQGGYEQYF. In nucleotides, the CDR3 is TGTGCCAGCAGTCCCCAGGGGGGCTACGAGCAGTACTTC. This rearrangement joins TRBV7-9 to TRBJ2-7, with a tentative D call TRBD1 (7 bases). CDR3 length equals 13 residues. V shed 6 bases and J shed 3 bases, with 12 bases lying between them. CDR1 and CDR2 (germline): SEHNR, FQNEAQ (reference sequence).

The chain has TRBV5-4 and TRBJ1-5; D uncertain. Germline V CDR1 and CDR2: SGHNT, YYREEE (reference sequence). This CDR3 region has 17 residues. V gave up 1 base and J gave up 5 bases, with 19 bases separating them. This CDR3 reads CASSLPRRRQFDQPQHF. Here the CDR3 DNA reads TGTGCCAGCAGCTTGCCCCGGAGACGTCAATTCGATCAGCCCCAGCATTTT.

The chain recombines TRBV18 with TRBJ2-2; TRBD1 matches at 10 bases. The ends lost 3 bases at V and 2 bases at J; junction bases unmatched: 9. Germline V gene sequence: CDR1 KGHSH, CDR2 LQKENI. This CDR3 spans 18 amino acids. CDR3 sequence: CASSPAKDRGINTGELFF. CDR3 in DNA: TGTGCCAGCTCACCGGCCAAGGACAGGGGGATTAACACCGGGGAGCTGTTTTTT.

The genes are TRBV28 and TRBJ2-7; TRBD2 matches at 8 bases. V shed 5 bases, J shed 1 base, and the junction held 13 bases outside the gene matches. The germline V gene encodes CDR1 MDHEN and CDR2 SYDVKM. The CDR3 loop spans 17 amino acids. DNA for the CDR3: TGTGCCAGCAGTACCCCCTCGGCGGGAGGTTTTTCCTACGAGCAGTACTTC. This translates into CASSTPSAGGFSYEQYF.